This entry lists 17 T cell receptor beta chains sequenced from one sample in a study of cytomegalovirus exposure and HLA in healthy donors. The PCR contained 60 Vbeta and 13 Jbeta primers. Produced via immunoSEQ multiplex PCR; TCRdb's table is partial and in-frame only. The data hold about 130,000 clones, with 82% observed a single time. The sequenced material came from PBMCs. These receptors were obtained from a woman between 50 and 59 years old in good health and CMV-seropositive.

This chain links TRBV7-2 with TRBJ1-4; 7 positions agree with TRBD1. From germline, CDR1 is SGHTA and CDR2 FQGNSA. The V and J ends lost 6 bases and 8 bases, in that order; junction bases with no gene match: 15. The CDR3 has 16 amino acids. This CDR3 reads CASRPGGPGGFEKLFF. The CDR3 bases are TGTGCCAGCAGACCTGGGGGGCCAGGGGGGTTCGAAAAACTGTTTTTT.

This clone was detected a few times. The gene calls are TRBV10-3 and TRBJ1-1; D is undetermined. Germline V gives CDR1 ENHRY, CDR2 SYGVKD. The CDR3 sequence is 14 residues long. V was clipped by 2 bases and J by 1 base, with 8 bases between them. DNA for the CDR3: TGTGCCATCAGTGAGCTGGCAGGGAACACTGAAGCTTTCTTT. Its translation: CAISELAGNTEAFF.

The chain couples TRBV27 to TRBJ2-2, with 7 bases that match TRBD2. Trimming took 2 bases from V and 0 from J; bases not matched to a gene: 0. The germline gives CDR1 MNHEY, CDR2 SMNVEV (reference sequence). The CDR3 is 15 residues long. This CDR3 is CASSLSGANTGELFF. CDR3 nucleotides: TGTGCCAGCAGTTTAAGCGGGGCGAACACCGGGGAGCTGTTTTTT.

This clone was recorded a few times. This rearrangement joins TRBV5-1 to TRBJ2-7; the match to TRBD2 covers 7 bases. This CDR3 contains 15 residues. Germline V CDR1 and CDR2: SGHRS, YFSETQ. The ends lost 2 bases at V and 6 bases at J; junction bases unmatched: 11. CDR3 residues: CASSLAGIGGLEQYF. The CDR3 DNA follows: TGCGCCAGCAGCTTAGCGGGAATAGGAGGTCTCGAGCAGTACTTC.

The rearrangement links TRBV2 to TRBJ1-2; D ambiguous. From germline, CDR1 is SNHLY and CDR2 FYNNEI. The CDR3 covers 14 residues. The V end was cut by 6 bases, the J end by 9 bases, with 20 bases between. CDR3: CASRAEGGLGSYTF. The CDR3 DNA is TGTGCCAGCAGGGCGGAGGGTGGCCTGGGGAGCTACACCTTC.

V usage is TRBV7-9 and J usage is TRBJ1-3, with D maybe TRBD1 (6 bases). Trimming took 5 bases from V and 3 from J, leaving 14 bases between them. CDR3 length equals 15 residues. Germline V CDR1 and CDR2: SEHNR, FQNEAQ (reference sequence). Here the CDR3 reads CASSLQGALGNTIYF. In DNA, the CDR3 is TGTGCCAGCAGCCTACAGGGAGCGCTTGGAAACACCATATATTTT. The complete variable domain, with remaining parts taken from reference TRBV7-9 and TRBJ1-3, reads DTGVSQNPRHKITKRGQNVTFRCDPISEHNRLYWYRQTLGQGPEFLTYFQNEAQLEKSRLLSDRFSAERPKGSFSTLEIQRTEQGDSAMYLCASSLQGALGNTIYFGEGSWLTVV.

CDR3 residues: CASSQGQGFSNQPQHF. DNA of the CDR3: TGTGCCAGCAGTCAAGGACAGGGCTTTAGCAATCAGCCCCAGCATTTT. V is TRBV6-6 and J is TRBJ1-5; 8 bases agree with TRBD1. Germline V gene data show CDR1 as MNHNY and CDR2 as SVGAGI (reference sequence). The CDR3 spans 16 residues. V lost 5 bases, J lost 0 bases, and 6 bases stayed unmatched.

CDR3 protein: CASSPGTGGTYEQYF. CDR3 nucleotides: TGTGCCAGCTCACCCGGGACAGGGGGAACCTACGAGCAGTACTTC. J is TRBJ2-5 and V is TRBV18, with 11 bases matching TRBD1. With the DNA end fitting TRBJ2-7 better, the J assignment may be wrong. CDR1 and CDR2 (germline): KGHSH, LQKENI. The CDR3 covers 15 residues.

This chain joins TRBV4-1 and TRBJ2-1; TRBD2 might be the D (6 bases). CDR1 MGHRA and CDR2 YSYEKL come from the germline V gene. The CDR3 is 17 residues long. Trimming took 0 bases from V and 2 from J, leaving 14 bases between them. CDR3 amino acids: CASSQDARRGAYNEQFF. Written as DNA, the CDR3 is TGCGCCAGCAGCCAAGATGCTCGGCGCGGGGCCTACAATGAGCAGTTCTTC.

The CDR3 reads CASSQSEEGLRHYEQYF. The CDR3, as DNA: TGCGCCAGCAGTCAATCTGAGGAGGGACTGCGACATTACGAGCAGTACTTC. This chain joins TRBV23-1 and TRBJ2-7; possible D gene TRBD2, 6 bases. TRBV23-1 is filed as an ORF, its function uncertain. The CDR3 spans 17 residues. V dropped 0 bases and J dropped 4 bases, with 19 bases sitting between them.

This chain joins TRBV29-1 and TRBJ2-3; the match to TRBD2 covers 8 bases. The CDR3 totals 15 residues. Germline V gene lookup returns CDR1 SQVTM and CDR2 ANQGSEA. V lost 5 bases to trimming and J lost 4 bases; unmatched junction nucleotides: 11. The CDR3 region is CSVSGRGGRPDTQYF. The CDR3 DNA sequence: TGCAGCGTTTCCGGTCGGGGGGGGCGACCAGATACGCAGTATTTT.

V is TRBV28 and J is TRBJ1-1; tentatively, D is TRBD1 (6 bases). Germline assignment: CDR1 MDHEN and CDR2 SYDVKM. There are 14 residues in the CDR3. Trimming removed 2 bases at V and 3 bases at J, with 10 bases between. DNA of the CDR3: TGTGCCAGCAGTTTAACAGGGTTATACACTGAAGCTTTCTTT. Residues: CASSLTGLYTEAFF. Using reference TRBV28 and TRBJ1-1 for the parts outside the CDR3, the full variable domain is DVKVTQSSRYLVKRTGEKVFLECVQDMDHENMFWYRQDPGLGLRLIYFSYDVKMKEKGDIPEGYSVSREKKERFSLILESASTNQTSMYLCASSLTGLYTEAFFGQGTRLTVV.

The CDR3 here is CASSSRSSGGANIYNEQFF. The CDR3 DNA sequence: TGTGCCAGCAGCTCTCGAAGTAGCGGGGGGGCAAACATATACAATGAGCAGTTCTTC. The chain uses TRBV7-8 and TRBJ2-1; TRBD2 matches 11 bases. V lost 4 bases to trimming and J lost 4 bases; unmatched junction nucleotides: 15. The germline V gene encodes CDR1 SGHVS and CDR2 FQNEAQ. CDR3 length equals 19 residues.

The genes are TRBV28 and TRBJ1-5; 8 positions match TRBD1. The CDR3 loop spans 16 amino acids. The germline gives CDR1 MDHEN, CDR2 SYDVKM. J lost 6 bases, V lost 4 bases, and 11 bases had no gene match. CDR3 sequence: CASSSLTGEVGQPQHF. For the CDR3, the DNA is TGTGCCAGCAGTTCTTTGACAGGGGAGGTGGGTCAGCCCCAGCATTTT.

CDR3 loop: CAITREVGLAEAFF. CDR3 nucleotides: TGTGCCATCACGAGGGAGGTGGGTTTGGCTGAAGCTTTCTTT. The chain links TRBV28 to TRBJ1-1; D gene ambiguous. CDR1 is MDHEN and CDR2 is SYDVKM in the germline V gene. The CDR3 consists of 14 residues. The V end lost 10 bases, the J end lost 6 bases, and 21 bases lay between the germline ends.

V usage is TRBV5-1 and J usage is TRBJ2-3; 8 nucleotides line up with TRBD2. J gave up 6 bases and V 4 bases, and 13 bases lay outside the gene matches. Per germline, CDR1 SGHRS and CDR2 YFSETQ. There are 16 residues in the CDR3. CDR3 bases: TGCGCCAGCAGCCCGTACAGGCGGGAGGAAACGGATACGCAGTATTTT. Translating gives CASSPYRREETDTQYF.

This clone appeared a single time. This chain uses TRBV5-4 with TRBJ2-5, with 7 positions matching TRBD1. Germline V CDR1 and CDR2: SGHNT, YYREEE (reference sequence). The CDR3 extends over 15 amino acids. Germline trimming cut 5 bases from V and 1 base from J; bases unmatched to any gene: 8. CDR3 DNA sequence: TGTGCCAGCAGTGTATCACAGGGGTCCCAAGAGACCCAGTACTTC. It encodes CASSVSQGSQETQYF.